This section outlines one T cell receptor beta chain sequence together with its context. Its antigen remains unknown. This specimen comes from a study of cytomegalovirus exposure and HLA in healthy donors. Study at large: The 130 or so validation repertoires used a platform that matched the one used for the approximately 690 first-cohort repertoires, as a later analysis reported.

Looked up from germline, CDR1 is SGHRS and CDR2 is YFSETQ. This CDR3 comprises 15 residues. V trimming: 0 bases; J trimming: 3 bases; junction bases outside the gene matches: 5. Findings of the study overall: Within the 120 or so validation repertoires, first-cohort TCR clusters tended to co-occur, according to a later analysis. Most sequenced TCRs were rare (though some public TCRs occurred in many donors). The study put 150 or so TCR beta chains on its list as cytomegalovirus-associated.

TCRdb's table, derived via immunoSEQ multiplex PCR, lists solely in-frame clones and lacks some. The sample comprises 350,000 or so clones, more than 80% of which are singletons, and approximately 0.84% rests with the top ten. The sample was PBMCs. This clonotype originated in a woman under 30 in good health and CMV-seronegative. V usage is TRBV5-1 and J usage is TRBJ2-5; TRBD2 agrees at 7 bases. CDR3: CASSLGGAGEETQYF. CDR3 nucleotides: TGCGCCAGCAGCTTGGGAGGGGCGGGGGAAGAGACCCAGTACTTC.